This passage covers 10 T cell receptor beta chains from one sample sequenced in a study of spatial heterogeneity in lung cancer. The time point was: sample taken at primary tumor resection. TCRdb ran MiXCR on the 5' RACE reads and lists one entry per CDR3 protein. This table holds about 44,000 distinct CDR3 sequences, roughly an eighth found once. This sample comprised PBMCs, obtained at surgery. These receptor sequences come from a male donor with early-stage non-small cell lung cancer.

The V gene is TRBV5-6, the J gene TRBJ2-3; D unclear. Germline values: CDR1 SGHDT, CDR2 YYEEEE. V was trimmed by 4 bases and J by 0 bases, leaving 9 bases between them. CDR3 length: 14 residues. The CDR3 is CASSVFMSTDTQYF. The CDR3, as DNA: TGTGCCAGCAGCGTATTCATGAGCACAGATACGCAGTATTTT.

V gene TRBV5-6 combines with J gene TRBJ2-7; 9 bases align to TRBD2. Per the germline V gene, CDR1 is SGHDT and CDR2 is YYEEEE. This CDR3 has 14 residues. Trimming cost V 0 bases and J 7 bases; bases outside gene matches: 5. Written as DNA, the CDR3 is TGTGCCAGCAGCTTGGGGCTAGCGGGGCGTGAGCAGTACTTC. This sequence encodes CASSLGLAGREQYF.

The chain carries TRBV9 and TRBJ1-1; 7 bases fit TRBD1. CDR3 length: 16 residues. The germline V gene encodes CDR1 SGDLS and CDR2 YYNGEE. Unmatched junction bases numbered 11, after V lost 3 bases and J lost 3 bases. The CDR3 region is CASSATSPDRYTEAFF. The CDR3 DNA is TGTGCCAGCAGCGCGACCTCCCCGGACAGGTACACTGAAGCTTTCTTT.

The table lists this clonotype with a few counts. The rearrangement joins TRBV2 to TRBJ2-5; D is uncertain. The CDR3 extends over 14 amino acids. V lost 2 bases to trimming and J lost 1 base, with 8 bases between them. Germline CDR1 reads SNHLY; CDR2 reads FYNNEI. In DNA form, the CDR3 reads TGTGCCAGCAGTGAACACAGCTCCCAAGAGACCCAGTACTTC. Its protein is CASSEHSSQETQYF.

This clonotype was observed many times. The rearrangement uses TRBV5-1 and TRBJ2-7, with TRBD2 as a possible D gene (5 bases). V lost 3 bases, J lost 4 bases, and 17 bases lay in between. CDR3 length: 15 residues. Germline CDR1 is SGHRS and CDR2 is YFSETQ. CDR3 residues: CASSSGESGDYEQYF. The CDR3 coding sequence is TGCGCCAGCAGCTCTGGGGAGTCCGGAGATTACGAGCAGTACTTC.

Only a few counts were recorded for this clonotype. The V call is TRBV2, the J call TRBJ2-5; D unresolved. CDR3 length: 13 residues. V shed 1 base and J shed 5 bases, with 8 bases lying between them. Looked up from germline, CDR1 is SNHLY and CDR2 is FYNNEI. CDR3 coding DNA: TGTGCCAGCAGTGAAGGACTTCCGGAGACCCAGTACTTC. Protein sequence: CASSEGLPETQYF. Supplemented by reference TRBV2 and TRBJ2-5, the full variable domain reads EPEVTQTPSHQVTQMGQEVILRCVPISNHLYFYWYRQILGQKVEFLVSFYNNEISEKSEIFDDQFSVERPDGSNFTLKIRSTKLEDSAMYFCASSEGLPETQYFGPGTRLLVL.

This clonotype was observed many times. This rearrangement joins TRBV4-3 to TRBJ2-7; 11 nucleotides agree with TRBD2. Germline values: CDR1 LGHNA, CDR2 YSLEER. After removal of 1 base from V and 4 bases from J, the junction contained 6 bases not matched to a gene. The CDR3 length is 16 residues. This CDR3 is CASSQAPGLAEYEQYF. For the CDR3, the DNA is TGCGCCAGCAGCCAAGCGCCGGGACTAGCGGAGTACGAGCAGTACTTC.

This clonotype was found many times. The chain carries TRBV27 and TRBJ1-1, with D uncertain. The germline V gene has CDR1 MNHEY and CDR2 SMNVEV (reference sequence). This CDR3 has 13 amino acids. The ends were cut back, 2 bases at V and 1 base at J, with 5 bases in the middle. CDR3 DNA sequence: TGTGCCAGCAGTTTAATAGCGAACACTGAAGCTTTCTTT. This sequence encodes CASSLIANTEAFF.

This clonotype was recorded many times. The chain couples TRBV4-1 to TRBJ2-1; no clear D gene. The CDR3 covers 14 residues. Trimming took off 3 bases at V and 5 bases at J, with 11 bases between the two ends. Germline V gene sequence: CDR1 MGHRA, CDR2 YSYEKL. The CDR3 sequence is CASSHPGRHNEQFF. For the CDR3, the DNA is TGCGCCAGCAGCCATCCCGGACGCCACAATGAGCAGTTCTTC.

Many counts were recorded for this clonotype. This chain connects TRBV10-2 to TRBJ1-2; D is unclear. Germline-derived CDR1 and CDR2 are WSHSY and SAAADI. There are 13 residues in the CDR3. Trimming left V 6 bases short and J 3 bases short, with 11 bases between. The CDR3 is CASSSDWYYGYTF. As DNA, the CDR3 is TGCGCCAGCAGCTCTGATTGGTACTATGGCTACACCTTC.